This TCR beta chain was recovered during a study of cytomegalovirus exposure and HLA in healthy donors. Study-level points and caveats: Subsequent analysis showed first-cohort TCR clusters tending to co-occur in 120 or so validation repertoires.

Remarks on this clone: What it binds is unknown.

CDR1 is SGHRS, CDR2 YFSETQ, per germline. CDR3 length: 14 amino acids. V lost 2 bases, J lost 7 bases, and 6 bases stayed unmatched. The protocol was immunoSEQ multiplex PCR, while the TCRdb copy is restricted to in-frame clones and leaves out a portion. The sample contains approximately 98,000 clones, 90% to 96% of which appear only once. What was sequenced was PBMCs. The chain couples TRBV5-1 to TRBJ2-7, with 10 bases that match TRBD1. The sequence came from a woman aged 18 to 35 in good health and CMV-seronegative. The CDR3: CASSLGDRGREQYF. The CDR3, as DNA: TGCGCCAGCAGCTTAGGGGACAGGGGACGGGAGCAGTACTTC.